The 8 T cell receptor beta chains below were found in one sample sequenced in a study of lymphopenia after photon versus proton radiotherapy. Repertoires were generated with immunoSEQ multiplex PCR, while TCRdb's copy carries only in-frame clones and drops some. The sample yields about 65,000 clones, about 89% seen once. The material sequenced was peripheral blood, taken from a patient treated with proton-based radiotherapy. The receptor set was obtained from an elderly man with esophageal cancer.

Remarks on this clone: The junction differs from germline at one of its ends, possibly a read error. This chain joins TRBV7-7 and TRBJ2-5; possible D gene TRBD2, 6 bases. The CDR3 contains 13 residues. CDR1 SSHAT and CDR2 FNYEAQ come from the germline V gene (reference sequence). The CDR3: CASSFGLSQTQYF. CDR3 nucleotides: TGTGCTAGCAGTTTCGGACTATCGCAGACCCAGTACTTC.

This chain joins TRBV10-3 and TRBJ2-5; 8 nucleotides agree with TRBD1. The CDR3 covers 14 residues. Germline V gives CDR1 ENHRY, CDR2 SYGVKD. After removal of 4 bases from V and 4 bases from J, the junction contained 5 bases not matched to a gene. The CDR3 loop reads CAISGGQGSETQYF. CDR3 nucleotide sequence: TGTGCCATCAGTGGAGGACAGGGTTCAGAGACCCAGTACTTC.

DNA for the CDR3: TGCGCCAGCAGCTCGGGAGGCAGGGCTGACACTGAAGCTTTCTTT. This sequence encodes CASSSGGRADTEAFF. The chain joins TRBV5-1 to TRBJ1-1; a weak D match, TRBD1 (5 bases). CDR1 and CDR2 from the germline V gene are SGHRS and YFSETQ. The CDR3 runs 15 residues. V dropped 3 bases and J dropped 3 bases, with 15 bases sitting between them.

The CDR3 sequence: CASSLELSGGEQFF. In DNA, the CDR3 is TGCGCCAGCAGCTTGGAACTTAGCGGGGGGGAGCAGTTCTTC. The chain couples TRBV5-1 to TRBJ2-1, with 10 bases identical to TRBD2. The CDR3 runs 14 residues. Germline V gene sequence: CDR1 SGHRS, CDR2 YFSETQ. V lost 0 bases to trimming and J lost 10 bases; unmatched junction nucleotides: 4.

This chain uses TRBV7-7 with TRBJ2-1; the match to TRBD2 covers 10 bases. Germline lookup yields CDR1 SSHAT and CDR2 FNYEAQ (reference sequence). V gave up 0 bases and J gave up 7 bases; unmatched junction bases: 6. The CDR3 is 16 residues long. The CDR3 sequence is CASSLAVASGRNEQFF. The CDR3 nucleotides read TGTGCCAGCAGCTTAGCGGTTGCTAGCGGGAGAAATGAGCAGTTCTTC.

J is TRBJ2-7 and V is TRBV6-7; D is perhaps TRBD1 (6 bases). TRBV6-7 is classed as an ORF, of uncertain function. The CDR3 sequence is 15 residues long. V was cut by 7 bases and J by 4 bases, with 20 bases left in between. This CDR3 reads CASTCRTVPVYEQYF. CDR3 coding DNA: TGTGCCAGCACCTGCAGGACAGTCCCTGTTTACGAGCAGTACTTC.

This clone showed up many times. This CDR3 is CASSLGSSSYEQYF. The CDR3 DNA sequence: TGTGCCAGCAGCTTAGGCAGCTCCTCCTACGAGCAGTACTTC. V gene TRBV7-2 combines with J gene TRBJ2-7; D remains unclear. This CDR3 is 14 amino acids long. Germline CDR1 is SGHTA and CDR2 is FQGNSA. The V and J ends lost 1 base and 0 bases respectively, with 7 bases between them.

V and J are TRBV6-5 and TRBJ1-1; D unresolved. V dropped 6 bases and J dropped 4 bases, with 15 bases sitting between them. The CDR3 extends over 14 amino acids. Germline values: CDR1 MNHEY, CDR2 SVGAGI. The CDR3 bases are TGTGCCAGCAGCCCCGGTGGAGAAACCACTGAAGCTTTCTTT. Residues: CASSPGGETTEAFF.